This TCR beta chain was retrieved from a study of blood T cell repertoires in COVID-19. Repertoires were generated with immunoSEQ multiplex PCR, while TCRdb's copy carries only in-frame clones and drops some. Counted here are about 280,000 clones, approximately 82% occurring once; the ten biggest clones make up about 5%. V gave up 5 bases and J gave up 3 bases; unmatched junction bases: 5. CDR3 length: 14 amino acids. Germline V gene data show CDR1 as LNHDA and CDR2 as SQIVND (reference sequence). Enrolled through a virtual design, the participants were between 18 and 89 years of age and came from 24 US areas. Grouping used clinical history reported by participants in a survey and questionnaire. Participants classified as exposed had met a COVID-19 case within 2 weeks before study entry.

The chain has TRBV19 and TRBJ1-1; 8 bases map to TRBD1. The receptor comes from a man aged 40-49 years who had been exposed to COVID-19. The sample was PBMCs or T cells enriched from blood (not recorded which). CDR3 DNA sequence: TGTGCCAGTAGTGCTCGGACAGGGTACACTGAAGCTTTCTTT. This gives the protein CASSARTGYTEAFF.